Below, 17 T cell receptor beta chains from the same sample are listed, as sequenced in a study of identifying expanded T cells in peripheral blood. The data were produced by immunoSEQ multiplex PCR, yet TCRdb's version contains in-frame clones alone and is incomplete. The table records 97,000 or so clones, approximately 89% of them present only once. The specimen was blood. These receptor sequences come from a person between 18 and 75 years old in good health.

This clone showed up just once. The chain uses TRBV6-6 and TRBJ1-4; TRBD1 aligns across 7 bases. Germline CDR1 is MNHNY and CDR2 is SVGAGI (reference sequence). Losses at the gene ends were 2 bases for V and 8 bases for J; bases not matched to a gene: 11. CDR3 size: 16 residues. CDR3 region: CASSYGTVQRGEKLFF. The CDR3 DNA reads as TGTGCCAGCAGTTACGGGACAGTCCAACGAGGGGAAAAACTGTTTTTT.

The V and J genes are TRBV18 and TRBJ2-7, with 7 bases that match TRBD2. Germline V gene data show CDR1 as KGHSH and CDR2 as LQKENI. With 3 bases clipped from V and 5 bases from J, the junction kept 7 bases outside the gene matches. This CDR3 is 14 amino acids long. The DNA of the CDR3 is TGTGCCAGCTCACCCCGGACTAGTGGTGACGAGCAGTACTTC. It specifies CASSPRTSGDEQYF.

This clone was seen a single time. The chain employs TRBV5-4 and TRBJ2-7, with a possible D match to TRBD2 (5 bases). This CDR3 has 16 amino acids. Germline V gene data show CDR1 as SGHNT and CDR2 as YYREEE (reference sequence). V lost 0 bases to trimming and J lost 0 bases, with 13 bases between them. This CDR3 reads CASSLASRAVSYEQYF. The CDR3 nucleotides are TGTGCCAGCAGCTTGGCCTCGAGGGCGGTCTCCTACGAGCAGTACTTC.

This chain connects TRBV4-2 to TRBJ1-3; D not certain. CDR1 and CDR2 (germline): LGHNA, YNFKEQ. V lost 4 bases, J lost 0 bases, and 16 bases lay in between. The CDR3 runs to 17 residues. CDR3 sequence reads: CASSRTDSASSGNTIYF. CDR3 nucleotide sequence: TGTGCCAGCAGCCGGACGGACTCTGCAAGCTCTGGAAACACCATATATTTT.

CDR3 sequence reads: CASSLGQGSEKLFF. The CDR3 DNA is TGCGCCAGCAGCTTGGGACAGGGGAGTGAAAAACTGTTTTTT. The V call is TRBV5-1, the J call TRBJ1-4; 8 positions agree with TRBD1. The CDR3 has 14 residues. Germline CDR1 is SGHRS and CDR2 is YFSETQ. V was pared by 0 bases and J by 7 bases, with 2 bases of the junction left unmatched.

This clone is a singleton in its sample. The V call is TRBV5-4, the J call TRBJ1-1; 8 positions agree with TRBD1. The germline V gene has CDR1 SGHNT and CDR2 YYREEE (reference sequence). Trimming removed 6 bases from V and 5 bases from J; junction bases left unmatched: 12. This CDR3 is 15 amino acids long. In DNA form, the CDR3 reads TGTGCCAGCACCAAAATTAATACAGGGGGAACTGAAGCTTTCTTT. Its protein is CASTKINTGGTEAFF.

This clone was observed once. This chain connects TRBV5-1 to TRBJ2-3; 7 bases align to TRBD2. Trimming cost V 0 bases and J 2 bases; bases outside gene matches: 9. In germline, CDR1 is SGHRS, CDR2 YFSETQ. The CDR3 length is 17 residues. As DNA, the CDR3 is TGCGCCAGCAGCTTGGAGCAATACGGGAGGAACACAGATACGCAGTATTTT. This encodes CASSLEQYGRNTDTQYF. The complete variable domain, with remaining parts taken from reference TRBV5-1 and TRBJ2-3, reads KAGVTQTPRYLIKTRGQQVTLSCSPISGHRSVSWYQQTPGQGLQFLFEYFSETQRNKGNFPGRFSGRQFSNSRSEMNVSTLELGDSALYLCASSLEQYGRNTDTQYFGPGTRLTVL.

This chain links TRBV18 with TRBJ1-2, with D uncertain. The CDR3 loop spans 14 amino acids. The germline gives CDR1 KGHSH, CDR2 LQKENI. Trimming cost V 3 bases and J 2 bases, with 10 bases left between them. The CDR3 is CASSPAGTNYGYTF. CDR3 coding DNA: TGTGCCAGCTCACCTGCAGGCACCAACTATGGCTACACCTTC.

The chain carries TRBV7-9 and TRBJ1-2; 7 bases are shared with TRBD1. V lost 6 bases to trimming and J lost 3 bases; unmatched junction nucleotides: 4. Germline V gene sequence: CDR1 SEHNR, CDR2 FQNEAQ (reference sequence). The CDR3 covers 13 residues. The CDR3: CASSPGGHYGYTF. The CDR3 coding sequence is TGTGCCAGCAGTCCAGGGGGTCACTATGGCTACACCTTC. The entire variable domain, with the rest obtained from reference TRBV7-9 and TRBJ1-2, is as follows: DTGVSQNPRHKITKRGQNVTFRCDPISEHNRLYWYRQTLGQGPEFLTYFQNEAQLEKSRLLSDRFSAERPKGSFSTLEIQRTEQGDSAMYLCASSPGGHYGYTFGSGTRLTVV.

The chain has TRBV6-5 and TRBJ1-2; D not certain. Germline assignment: CDR1 MNHEY and CDR2 SVGAGI. The CDR3 length is 13 residues. Trimming removed 6 bases at V and 4 bases at J, with 12 bases between. CDR3 sequence: CASRPSGTYGYTF. For the CDR3, the DNA is TGTGCCAGCAGGCCTTCGGGCACCTATGGCTACACCTTC.

The V and J genes are TRBV5-1 and TRBJ2-6; TRBD1 aligns across 7 bases. The CDR3 loop spans 16 amino acids. With 4 bases clipped from V and 3 bases from J, the junction kept 7 bases outside the gene matches. CDR1 SGHRS and CDR2 YFSETQ come from the germline V gene. The chain's CDR3 is CASSQNRGRGANVLTF. In DNA form, the CDR3 reads TGCGCCAGCAGCCAAAACAGGGGCCGTGGGGCCAACGTCCTGACTTTC.

The chain employs TRBV4-2 and TRBJ1-2; D is undetermined. The V gene's germline CDR1 is LGHNA and CDR2 YNFKEQ. This CDR3 spans 15 amino acids. V lost 0 bases to trimming and J lost 4 bases, with 12 bases between them. CDR3 DNA sequence: TGTGCCAGCAGCCAAGATCTAGGGCGGTTCTATGGCTACACCTTC. Translation gives CASSQDLGRFYGYTF.

V usage is TRBV6-1 and J usage is TRBJ2-7; 8 bases are shared with TRBD2. The V segment lost 6 bases and the J segment 5 bases; nucleotides outside the gene matches: 9. Germline CDR1 MNHNS, CDR2 SASEGT. CDR3 length: 14 amino acids. The CDR3 DNA follows: TGTGCCAGCAGCCCCGGGACTAGGGGCAACGAGCAGTACTTC. It encodes CASSPGTRGNEQYF.

The J gene is TRBJ2-7, the V gene TRBV4-1, with D perhaps TRBD1 or TRBD2 (5 bases each). The V gene lost 0 bases and the J gene lost 0 bases, with 9 bases spanning the gap. Germline assignment: CDR1 MGHRA and CDR2 YSYEKL. This CDR3 is built from 15 residues. Written as DNA, the CDR3 is TGCGCCAGCAGCCAAGATGGGGGTAACTCCTACGAGCAGTACTTC. The encoded protein is CASSQDGGNSYEQYF.

This chain joins TRBV7-9 and TRBJ1-2; the D gene is possibly TRBD1 (6 bases). Germline-derived CDR1 and CDR2 are SEHNR and FQNEAQ (reference sequence). The CDR3 has 13 residues. Trimming left V 0 bases short and J 6 bases short, with 8 bases between. CDR3 in DNA: TGTGCCAGCAGCTTAGCGACAGGAGATGGCTACACCTTC. This codes for CASSLATGDGYTF.

This clone was seen just once. The gene calls are TRBV9 and TRBJ2-3; maybe TRBD2 (5 bases). The CDR3 spans 16 residues. The V and J ends lost 0 bases and 1 base respectively, with 12 bases between them. Germline lookup yields CDR1 SGDLS and CDR2 YYNGEE. The CDR3: CASSVAPTRGTDTQYF. DNA for the CDR3: TGTGCCAGCAGCGTAGCCCCCACTAGGGGCACAGATACGCAGTATTTT. The full variable domain, in which reference TRBV9 and TRBJ2-3 provide the parts outside the CDR3, is DSGVTQTPKHLITATGQRVTLRCSPRSGDLSVYWYQQSLDQGLQFLIQYYNGEERAKGNILERFSAQQFPDLHSELNLSSLELGDSALYFCASSVAPTRGTDTQYFGPGTRLTVL.

The chain carries TRBV2 and TRBJ1-6; D is unclear. The CDR3 loop spans 15 amino acids. From germline, CDR1 is SNHLY and CDR2 FYNNEI. The V gene lost 0 bases and the J gene lost 4 bases, with 7 bases spanning the gap. The CDR3 is CASSEAQSYNSPLHF. In DNA form, the CDR3 reads TGTGCCAGCAGTGAAGCTCAGAGTTATAATTCACCCCTCCACTTT. Together with reference TRBV2 and TRBJ1-6, the CDR3 gives the full variable domain: EPEVTQTPSHQVTQMGQEVILRCVPISNHLYFYWYRQILGQKVEFLVSFYNNEISEKSEIFDDQFSVERPDGSNFTLKIRSTKLEDSAMYFCASSEAQSYNSPLHFGNGTRLTVT.